Listed below are T cell receptor beta chains from one sample, sequenced in a study of cytomegalovirus exposure and HLA in healthy donors. Clones were read by immunoSEQ multiplex PCR, and TCRdb kept only the in-frame ones, dropping some. The sample holds 66,000 or so clones; around 97% are singletons and the top ten take 1.5% to 2%. Sequenced input: PBMCs. Receptor source: a young woman in good health and CMV-seropositive. CDR3s include the opening cysteine and the closing phenylalanine or tryptophan. The D gene is left open where the match is weak. The size of a clone is reported for some rows only, either as once, few or many, or as a class for expanded clones.

D gene	V gene	J gene	clone size	CDR3 protein	CDR3 DNA
NA	TRBV4-1	TRBJ1-2	NA	CASSQAGYGYTF	TGCGCCAGCAGCCAAGCGGGGTATGGCTACACCTTC
TRBD2	TRBV10-3	TRBJ2-3	NA	CAITLTSASTDTQYF	TGTGCCATCACCTTGACTAGCGCGAGCACAGATACGCAGTATTTT
TRBD2	TRBV6-5	TRBJ2-7	NA	CASRIAGELYEQYF	TGTGCCAGCAGGATAGCGGGAGAGCTCTACGAGCAGTACTTC
NA	TRBV19	TRBJ1-2	once	CASRATAFYIGYTF	TGTGCCAGTAGAGCGACAGCGTTCTATATTGGCTACACCTTC
NA	TRBV7-3	TRBJ2-3	NA	CASSLGGPRGTDTQYF	TGTGCCAGCAGCTTAGGCGGGCCTCGGGGCACAGATACGCAGTATTTT
NA	TRBV27	TRBJ1-2	NA	CASSLGQGSGYTF	TGTGCCAGCAGTTTAGGGCAGGGTAGTGGCTACACCTTC
TRBD1	TRBV6-4	TRBJ2-2	NA	CASSGTDNTGELFF	TGTGCCAGCAGCGGGACAGATAACACCGGGGAGCTGTTTTTT
NA	TRBV30	TRBJ2-7	NA	CAWMGGPYEQYF	TGTGCCTGGATGGGCGGGCCCTACGAGCAGTACTTC
NA	TRBV28	TRBJ1-2	NA	CASSPSLLNTNYGYTF	TGTGCCAGCAGTCCTAGTTTACTCAATACTAACTATGGCTACACCTTC
NA	TRBV28	TRBJ1-5	NA	CASSLSRSNQPQHF	TGTGCCAGCAGTTTATCCAGAAGCAATCAGCCCCAGCATTTT
NA	TRBV10-1	TRBJ1-1	NA	CASSAGMGTEAFF	TGCGCCAGCAGTGCGGGTATGGGCACTGAAGCTTTCTTT
NA	TRBV19	TRBJ2-2	NA	CASSPDTGELFF	TGTGCCAGTAGTCCCGACACCGGGGAGCTGTTTTTT
TRBD2	TRBV7-8	TRBJ2-1	NA	CASSRLLSGRGNNEQFF	TGTGCCAGCAGCAGACTACTTAGCGGGAGAGGAAACAATGAGCAGTTCTTC
NA	TRBV7-9	TRBJ2-5	NA	CASSLLTNQETQYF	TGTGCCAGCAGCCTGTTGACAAATCAAGAGACCCAGTACTTC
NA	TRBV7-9	TRBJ1-3	NA	CASSTPRQGSGNTIYF	TGTGCCAGCAGCACCCCCCGGCAGGGCTCTGGAAACACCATATATTTT
TRBD1	TRBV5-4	TRBJ1-1	NA	CASSLQGTEAFF	TGTGCCAGCAGCTTACAGGGGACTGAAGCTTTCTTT
NA	TRBV5-1	TRBJ1-5	NA	CASSLAGASNQPQHF	TGCGCCAGCAGCTTGGCAGGGGCCAGCAATCAGCCCCAGCATTTT
NA	TRBV5-4	TRBJ1-4	NA	CASSFGRDPEKLFF	TGTGCCAGCAGCTTTGGGCGGGACCCAGAAAAACTGTTTTTT
TRBD2	TRBV4-1	TRBJ2-1	NA	CASSQEGAGGVGEQFF	TGCGCCAGCAGCCAAGAAGGAGCGGGAGGTGTCGGTGAGCAGTTCTTC
TRBD1	TRBV6-5	TRBJ1-2	NA	CASSPDRSYGYTF	TGTGCCAGCAGTCCGGACAGGTCCTATGGCTACACCTTC
TRBD1	TRBV27	TRBJ2-1	NA	CASSPDRGQYNEQFF	TGTGCCAGCAGCCCGGACAGGGGGCAATACAATGAGCAGTTCTTC
TRBD2	TRBV5-8	TRBJ2-1	NA	CASIDSGQAGLAGNNEQFF	TGTGCCAGCATCGATTCGGGACAGGCGGGACTAGCGGGAAACAATGAGCAGTTCTTC
NA	TRBV14	TRBJ2-7	NA	CASSLRGATDEQYF	TGTGCCAGCAGCCTCCGGGGGGCAACCGACGAGCAGTACTTC
NA	TRBV28	TRBJ1-5	NA	CASSSPGTNQPQHF	TGTGCCAGCAGTTCGCCGGGGACAAATCAGCCCCAGCATTTT
TRBD1	TRBV10-3	TRBJ1-3	once	CAISRDRDSGNTIYF	TGTGCCATCAGCCGGGACAGGGACTCTGGAAACACCATATATTTT
NA	TRBV4-1	TRBJ1-5	NA	CASSQDGGGSPNQPQHF	TGCGCCAGCAGCCAAGATGGTGGGGGGTCACCCAATCAGCCCCAGCATTTT
TRBD2	TRBV28	TRBJ2-1	NA	CASRAGGPVNEQFF	TGTGCCAGTAGAGCGGGAGGGCCCGTCAATGAGCAGTTCTTC
NA	TRBV11-3	TRBJ2-5	NA	CASSPGERTQETQYF	TGTGCCAGCAGCCCAGGGGAGCGAACACAAGAGACCCAGTACTTC
TRBD2	TRBV10-3	TRBJ2-7	once	CAISRGTSGRRGALGEQYF	TGTGCCATCAGCCGAGGAACTAGCGGGAGAAGGGGTGCTTTGGGTGAGCAGTACTTC
TRBD1	TRBV19	TRBJ1-5	NA	CASSPLDMTGQGGIGSNQPQHF	TGTGCCAGTAGTCCACTCGATATGACGGGACAGGGAGGTATTGGTAGCAATCAGCCCCAGCATTTT
TRBD2	TRBV5-8	TRBJ2-1	NA	CASSFGTSANEQFF	TGTGCCAGCAGCTTTGGGACTAGCGCAAATGAGCAGTTCTTC
NA	TRBV6-5	TRBJ2-3	once	CASSYSGQDTDTQYF	TGTGCCAGCAGTTACTCGGGACAAGACACAGATACGCAGTATTTT
NA	TRBV27	TRBJ1-1	NA	CASSSALGLNTEAFF	TGTGCCAGCAGTTCAGCCTTGGGGCTGAACACTGAAGCTTTCTTT
NA	TRBV27	TRBJ1-1	NA	CASSLGIRGTEAFF	TGTGCCAGCAGTTTGGGGATCCGGGGCACTGAAGCTTTCTTT
TRBD1	TRBV15	TRBJ2-7	NA	CATSRRTGDSYEQYF	TGTGCCACCAGCAGAAGGACAGGGGATTCCTACGAGCAGTACTTC
TRBD2	TRBV7-6	TRBJ2-1	NA	CASSRLAGATYNEQFF	TGTGCCAGCAGCAGACTAGCGGGAGCTACCTACAATGAGCAGTTCTTC
NA	TRBV6-5	TRBJ2-7	NA	CASSYIGDQSSYEQYF	TGTGCCAGCAGTTACATCGGAGATCAGAGCTCCTACGAGCAGTACTTC
NA	TRBV7-9	TRBJ2-7	NA	CASSPRNEGASEQYF	TGTGCCAGCAGCCCCCGAAATGAAGGGGCGAGCGAGCAGTACTTC
TRBD1	TRBV11-2	TRBJ2-7	NA	CASSISGQGAEEQYF	TGTGCCAGCAGCATATCGGGACAGGGGGCAGAAGAGCAGTACTTC
TRBD1	TRBV19	TRBJ2-1	NA	CASSIDPGTANEQFF	TGTGCCAGTAGTATAGACCCCGGGACAGCCAATGAGCAGTTCTTC
NA	TRBV4-2	TRBJ2-3	NA	CASSQVQGGGTDTQYF	TGTGCCAGCAGCCAAGTGCAAGGGGGTGGCACAGATACGCAGTATTTT
NA	TRBV9	TRBJ2-3	NA	CASSETSTDTQYF	TGTGCCAGCAGCGAAACTAGCACAGATACGCAGTATTTT
TRBD2	TRBV4-2	TRBJ2-2	NA	CASSQEWEGGELFF	TGTGCCAGCAGCCAAGAGTGGGAGGGCGGGGAGCTGTTTTTT
TRBD1	TRBV19	TRBJ2-7	NA	CASSMVRDSIYEQYF	TGTGCCAGTAGTATGGTCCGGGACAGCATCTACGAGCAGTACTTC
TRBD2	TRBV5-4	TRBJ2-7	NA	CASSLSGRGYEQYF	TGTGCCAGCAGCTTGAGCGGGAGGGGATACGAGCAGTACTTC
TRBD2	TRBV28	TRBJ2-1	once	CASSGLAGFTYNEQFF	TGTGCCAGCAGTGGACTAGCGGGTTTTACCTACAATGAGCAGTTCTTC
TRBD1	TRBV4-1	TRBJ1-2	NA	CASSQVFLRDSRIYGYTF	TGCGCCAGCAGCCAAGTCTTTTTGCGGGACAGTAGGATCTATGGCTACACCTTC
TRBD1	TRBV29-1	TRBJ2-5	NA	CSVGQPQETQYF	TGCAGCGTGGGACAGCCCCAAGAGACCCAGTACTTC
NA	TRBV6-5	TRBJ2-1	NA	CASSSAGSYNEQFF	TGTGCCAGTAGTTCGGCGGGGTCCTACAATGAGCAGTTCTTC
TRBD1	TRBV15	TRBJ2-1	NA	CATSRESTGSWVHEQFF	TGTGCCACCAGCAGAGAATCGACAGGGAGTTGGGTCCATGAGCAGTTCTTC
TRBD1	TRBV28	TRBJ1-1	NA	CASSSSGGRGTEAFF	TGTGCCAGCAGTTCTTCAGGGGGTAGAGGGACTGAAGCTTTCTTT
NA	TRBV11-2	TRBJ1-3	NA	CASSLYMSSGNTIYF	TGTGCCAGCAGCTTGTATATGTCCTCTGGAAACACCATATATTTT
NA	TRBV19	TRBJ1-5	NA	CASTLQGGNQPQHF	TGTGCCAGTACTTTACAGGGTGGCAATCAGCCCCAGCATTTT
TRBD1	TRBV19	TRBJ2-3	NA	CASSDDRGYEGDTQYF	TGTGCCAGTAGTGATGACAGGGGGTATGAGGGAGATACGCAGTATTTT
TRBD1	TRBV18	TRBJ2-7	NA	CASSPMGQALYEQYF	TGTGCCAGCTCACCGATGGGACAGGCCTTATACGAGCAGTACTTC
NA	TRBV6-1	TRBJ1-4	once	CASSTGQLNEKLFF	TGTGCCAGCAGTACCGGACAGCTTAATGAAAAACTGTTTTTT
TRBD1	TRBV11-2	TRBJ1-1	NA	CASSSTGGFMNTEAFF	TGTGCCAGCAGCTCTACAGGGGGGTTTATGAACACTGAAGCTTTCTTT